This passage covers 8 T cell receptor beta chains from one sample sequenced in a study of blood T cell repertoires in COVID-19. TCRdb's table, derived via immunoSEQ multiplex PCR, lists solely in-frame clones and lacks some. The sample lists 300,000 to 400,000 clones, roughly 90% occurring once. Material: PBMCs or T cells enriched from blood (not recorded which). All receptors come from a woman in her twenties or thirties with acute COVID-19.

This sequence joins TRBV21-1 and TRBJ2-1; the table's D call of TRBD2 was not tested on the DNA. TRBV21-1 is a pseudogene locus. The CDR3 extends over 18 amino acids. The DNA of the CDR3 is TGTGCCAGCAGCAAAAGTAGGCGGGGGGCTGGCTCCTACAATGAGCAGTTCTTC. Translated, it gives CASSKSRRGAGSYNEQFF.

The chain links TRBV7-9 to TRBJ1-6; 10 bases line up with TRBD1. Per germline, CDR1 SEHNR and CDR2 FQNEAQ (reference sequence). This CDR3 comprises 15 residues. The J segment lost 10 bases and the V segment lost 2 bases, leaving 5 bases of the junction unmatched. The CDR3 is CASSLWGQGYSPLHF. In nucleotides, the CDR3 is TGTGCCAGCAGCTTATGGGGACAGGGGTACTCACCCCTCCACTTT.

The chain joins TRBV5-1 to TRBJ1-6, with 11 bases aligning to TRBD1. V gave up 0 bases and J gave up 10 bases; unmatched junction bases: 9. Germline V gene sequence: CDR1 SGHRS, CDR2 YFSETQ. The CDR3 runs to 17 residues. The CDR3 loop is CASSLAGDRGLQSPLHF. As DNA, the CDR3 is TGCGCCAGCAGCTTGGCCGGGGACAGGGGGTTACAATCACCCCTCCACTTT.

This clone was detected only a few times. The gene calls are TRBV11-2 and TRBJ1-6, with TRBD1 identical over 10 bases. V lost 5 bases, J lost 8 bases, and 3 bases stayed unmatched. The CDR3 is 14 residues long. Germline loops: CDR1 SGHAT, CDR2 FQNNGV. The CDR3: CASSQTGGDSPLHF. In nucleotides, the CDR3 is TGTGCCAGCAGCCAGACAGGGGGCGATTCACCCCTCCACTTT.

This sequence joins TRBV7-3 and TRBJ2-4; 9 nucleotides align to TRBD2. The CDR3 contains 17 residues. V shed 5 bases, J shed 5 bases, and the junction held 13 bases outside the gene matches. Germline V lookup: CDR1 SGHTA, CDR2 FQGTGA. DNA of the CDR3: TGTGCCAGCAGCCCAACGGGGGCGGGGGGGCTCGAAAACATTCAGTACTTC. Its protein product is CASSPTGAGGLENIQYF.

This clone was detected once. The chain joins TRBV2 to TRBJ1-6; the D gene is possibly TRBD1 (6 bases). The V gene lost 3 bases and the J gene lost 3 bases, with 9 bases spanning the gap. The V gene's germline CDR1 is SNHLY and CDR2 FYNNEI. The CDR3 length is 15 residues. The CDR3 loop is CASSEAGDYNSPLHF. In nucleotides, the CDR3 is TGTGCCAGCAGTGAGGCAGGGGACTATAATTCACCCCTCCACTTT.

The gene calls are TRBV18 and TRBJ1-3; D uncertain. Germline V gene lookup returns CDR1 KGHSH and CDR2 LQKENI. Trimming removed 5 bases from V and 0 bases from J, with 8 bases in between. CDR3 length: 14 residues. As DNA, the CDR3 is TGTGCCAGCTCAAGGGAGGGCTCTGGAAACACCATATATTTT. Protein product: CASSREGSGNTIYF. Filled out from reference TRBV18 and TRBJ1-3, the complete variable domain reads NAGVMQNPRHLVRRRGQEARLRCSPMKGHSHVYWYRQLPEEGLKFMVYLQKENIIDESGMPKERFSAEFPKEGPSILRIQQVVRGDSAAYFCASSREGSGNTIYFGEGSWLTVV.

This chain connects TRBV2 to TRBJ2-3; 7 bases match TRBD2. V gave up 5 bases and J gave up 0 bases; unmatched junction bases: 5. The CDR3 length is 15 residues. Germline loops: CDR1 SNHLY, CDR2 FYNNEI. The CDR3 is CASSPPSGSTDTQYF. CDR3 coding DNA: TGTGCCAGCAGTCCTCCTAGCGGTAGCACAGATACGCAGTATTTT. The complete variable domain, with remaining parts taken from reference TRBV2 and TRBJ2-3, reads EPEVTQTPSHQVTQMGQEVILRCVPISNHLYFYWYRQILGQKVEFLVSFYNNEISEKSEIFDDQFSVERPDGSNFTLKIRSTKLEDSAMYFCASSPPSGSTDTQYFGPGTRLTVL.